This record looks at one T cell receptor beta chain sequence and its context. V lost 0 bases to trimming and J lost 3 bases; unmatched junction nucleotides: 4. Germline CDR1 and CDR2: SGHVS and FQNEAQ. The CDR3 is 16 amino acids. The data were taken from a study of blood T cell repertoires in COVID-19. About the study: Acute-phase and convalescent COVID-19 samples originated in the United States, Italy and Spain. PBMCs, B-cell-depleted T cells, or T cells were the source of the cDNA or gDNA that made up the material.

Per the study methods: Reference gene primer amplification yielded estimated nucleated cell counts. TCRdb's table, derived via immunoSEQ multiplex PCR, lists solely in-frame clones and lacks some. Clone size and V and J calls were adopted from that table, with D and trimming inferred from the DNA. In the table there are around 200,000 clones, approximately 91% of which are singletons. The sample consisted of peripheral blood. The clonotype originates from a man aged 18-30 years with active or convalescent COVID-19. This chain links TRBV7-8 with TRBJ2-2; 7 bases fit TRBD1. The DNA for the CDR3 is TGTGCCAGCAGCTTAGCAGGGGACAGATACACCGGGGAGCTGTTTTTT. Its protein is CASSLAGDRYTGELFF. Complete variable domain (other parts from reference TRBV7-8 and TRBJ2-2): GAGVSQSPRYKVAKRGQDVALRCDPISGHVSLFWYQQALGQGPEFLTYFQNEAQLDKSGLPSDRFFAERPEGSVSTLKIQRTQQEDSAVYLCASSLAGDRYTGELFFGEGSRLTVL.